This note documents a single T cell receptor (beta chain) sequence. The sample originates from a study of T cell changes during pregnancy in multiple sclerosis. The repertoire was sequenced with immunoSEQ multiplex PCR; TCRdb's copy has only in-frame clones and lacks some. This sample has tens of thousands of clones, with 86% found just once. Trimming removed 5 bases from V and 5 bases from J; junction bases left unmatched: 13. The CDR3 loop spans 17 amino acids. Germline lookup yields CDR1 SGHAT and CDR2 FQNNGV. This rearrangement joins TRBV11-2 to TRBJ1-2, with 11 bases matching TRBD1. Sequenced here: CD4+ T cells from peripheral blood mononuclear cells, sampled in the first trimester of pregnancy. The clonotype originates from a female donor in good health, enrolled as a control in a pregnancy study. The CDR3 sequence: CASSARAGQGALYGYTF. The DNA of the CDR3 is TGTGCCAGCAGCGCAAGGGCCGGACAGGGGGCCTTATATGGCTACACCTTC.